Below, 16 T cell receptor beta chains from the same sample are listed, as sequenced in a study of blood T cell repertoires in COVID-19. Method: immunoSEQ multiplex PCR; TCRdb's copy keeps in-frame clones and lacks some. Here the sample spans 60,000 to 90,000 clones, under 80% being singletons. Sequenced sample: peripheral blood. These receptors originate from a human donor with acute or convalescent COVID-19. The donor label of this sample is uncertain.

The chain links TRBV6-2 or TRBV6-3 to TRBJ1-1; D perhaps matches TRBD1 (6 bases). The CDR3 contains 20 residues. Trimming pared 0 bases from V and 5 bases from J, leaving 28 bases between. Germline CDR1 and CDR2: MNHEY and SVGEGT. CDR3 nucleotides: TGTGCCAGCAGTTACTCTTCATCAAGTTCAATTGGGGGCATGTTGACTGAAGCTTTCTTT. Protein sequence: CASSYSSSSSIGGMLTEAFF.

The gene calls are TRBV28 and TRBJ2-3; TRBD2 matches at 7 bases. This CDR3 contains 14 residues. The V and J ends lost 3 bases and 1 base, in that order; junction bases with no gene match: 1. From germline, CDR1 is MDHEN and CDR2 SYDVKM. The CDR3 DNA is TGTGCCAGCAGTTTGGGGGGGGGCACAGATACGCAGTATTTT. Translating it yields CASSLGGGTDTQYF.

In its sample, this clone was seen a few times. The rearrangement links TRBV18 to TRBJ2-7; TRBD2 matches at 9 bases. With 2 bases clipped from V and 5 bases from J, the junction kept 10 bases outside the gene matches. The CDR3 consists of 16 residues. Looked up from germline, CDR1 is KGHSH and CDR2 is LQKENI. The CDR3 region is CASSPRVAGGPHEQYF. In DNA form, the CDR3 reads TGTGCCAGCTCACCAAGGGTTGCGGGAGGGCCCCACGAGCAGTACTTC.

The genes are TRBV24-1 and TRBJ1-1, with 9 positions matching TRBD1. The CDR3 extends over 15 amino acids. V trimming: 4 bases; J trimming: 1 base; junction bases outside the gene matches: 3. CDR1 and CDR2 from the germline V gene are KGHDR and SFDVKD. The CDR3 DNA reads TGTGCCACCAGTGAATCGGGACAGGGGAACACTGAAGCTTTCTTT. Translated, it gives CATSESGQGNTEAFF.

Only one count was recorded for this clone. The J gene is TRBJ2-1, the V gene TRBV5-6, with TRBD2 identical over 9 bases. The CDR3 consists of 16 residues. The junction had 9 bases not matched to a gene; V was cut back by 1 base and J by 7 bases. Germline values: CDR1 SGHDT, CDR2 YYEEEE. Written as DNA, the CDR3 is TGTGCCAGCAGCTTGTTGTTAGCGGGAGCCGGGAATGAGCAGTTCTTC. It encodes CASSLLLAGAGNEQFF.

This chain links TRBV7-9 with TRBJ1-3; D is unresolved. The CDR3 length is 16 residues. Germline CDR1 and CDR2: SEHNR and FQNEAQ (reference sequence). V was clipped by 8 bases and J by 0 bases, with 17 bases between them. CDR3 nucleotides: TGTGCCAGCGGAGAGCCGGAGCTATTCTCTGGAAACACCATATATTTT. This gives the protein CASGEPELFSGNTIYF. Supplemented by reference TRBV7-9 and TRBJ1-3, the full variable domain reads DTGVSQNPRHKITKRGQNVTFRCDPISEHNRLYWYRQTLGQGPEFLTYFQNEAQLEKSRLLSDRFSAERPKGSFSTLEIQRTEQGDSAMYLCASGEPELFSGNTIYFGEGSWLTVV.

V gene TRBV18 combines with J gene TRBJ1-2; D gene unclear. Trimming removed 0 bases from V and 7 bases from J, with 12 bases in between. Germline V gene data show CDR1 as KGHSH and CDR2 as LQKENI. The CDR3 consists of 14 residues. The CDR3 nucleotides read TGTGCCAGCTCACCACCGTCCCGAGCCGGTGGCTACACCTTC. Protein sequence: CASSPPSRAGGYTF. Together with reference TRBV18 and TRBJ1-2, the CDR3 gives the full variable domain: NAGVMQNPRHLVRRRGQEARLRCSPMKGHSHVYWYRQLPEEGLKFMVYLQKENIIDESGMPKERFSAEFPKEGPSILRIQQVVRGDSAAYFCASSPPSRAGGYTFGSGTRLTVV.

Points on this clone: Since a much larger clone is just one base distant, this may be a read error. The CDR3 spells CASSSGQGDYGYTF. The CDR3 bases are TGTGCCAGCAGCTCAGGACAGGGTGACTATGGCTACACCTTC. The chain couples TRBV5-4 to TRBJ1-2, with 8 bases fitting TRBD1. The CDR3 is 14 amino acids. With 3 bases clipped from V and 3 bases from J, the junction kept 4 bases outside the gene matches. Per germline, CDR1 SGHNT and CDR2 YYREEE (reference sequence). Using reference TRBV5-4 and TRBJ1-2 for the parts outside the CDR3, the full variable domain is ETGVTQSPTHLIKTRGQQVTLRCSSQSGHNTVSWYQQALGQGPQFIFQYYREEENGRGNFPPRFSGLQFPNYSSELNVNALELDDSALYLCASSSGQGDYGYTFGSGTRLTVV.

This clone occurred a few times. The rearrangement joins TRBV5-1 to TRBJ2-3, with a tentative D call TRBD2 (6 bases). Per the germline V gene, CDR1 is SGHRS and CDR2 is YFSETQ. The V and J ends lost 3 bases and 3 bases respectively, with 8 bases between them. This CDR3 contains 13 residues. This chain's CDR3 is CASSSGVTDTQYF. CDR3 in DNA: TGCGCCAGCAGCTCGGGAGTTACAGATACGCAGTATTTT.

The chain recombines TRBV7-8 with TRBJ1-3; D is uncertain. Trimming removed 0 bases from V and 6 bases from J, with 6 bases in between. Germline CDR1 reads SGHVS; CDR2 reads FQNEAQ. The CDR3 is 13 residues long. The CDR3 here is CASSLATQNTIYF. CDR3 nucleotide sequence: TGTGCCAGCAGCTTAGCGACTCAAAACACCATATATTTT. Full variable domain (remainder filled in from reference TRBV7-8 and TRBJ1-3): GAGVSQSPRYKVAKRGQDVALRCDPISGHVSLFWYQQALGQGPEFLTYFQNEAQLDKSGLPSDRFFAERPEGSVSTLKIQRTQQEDSAVYLCASSLATQNTIYFGEGSWLTVV.

This sequence joins TRBV6-5 and TRBJ1-1; no firm D call. The V gene's germline CDR1 is MNHEY and CDR2 SVGAGI. With 6 bases removed from V and 4 bases from J, the gap between germline ends came to 12 bases. The CDR3 length is 13 residues. The DNA for the CDR3 is TGTGCCAGCAGACCTCCGGGAGCCACTGAAGCTTTCTTT. Translating gives CASRPPGATEAFF.

This chain connects TRBV10-3 to TRBJ2-1, with TRBD2 matching over 12 bases. This CDR3 has 16 amino acids. Germline CDR1 reads ENHRY; CDR2 reads SYGVKD. The V and J ends lost 4 bases and 9 bases, in that order; junction bases with no gene match: 10. CDR3 nucleotide sequence: TGTGCCATCAGTGGATTGACTAGCGGGAGCTCGGGTGAGCAGTTCTTC. This encodes CAISGLTSGSSGEQFF.

The chain links TRBV5-1 to TRBJ2-1; TRBD1 agrees at 7 bases. J lost 0 bases, V lost 4 bases, and 7 bases had no gene match. Germline loops: CDR1 SGHRS, CDR2 YFSETQ. The CDR3 extends over 16 amino acids. The CDR3 nucleotides read TGCGCCAGCAGCCATACAGGGGACAGCTCCTACAATGAGCAGTTCTTC. Its translation is CASSHTGDSSYNEQFF.

V gene TRBV5-8 combines with J gene TRBJ1-5, with no clear D. This CDR3 is built from 16 residues. V was cut by 4 bases and J by 2 bases, with 16 bases left in between. Germline V CDR1 and CDR2: SGHTS, YDEGEE. CDR3: CASSKGVGLGNQPQHF. The CDR3 nucleotides read TGTGCCAGCAGCAAGGGAGTGGGTCTGGGCAATCAGCCCCAGCATTTT.

The chain couples TRBV19 to TRBJ2-1; TRBD2 matches 8 bases. Trimming cost V 5 bases and J 4 bases; bases outside gene matches: 7. Germline CDR1 and CDR2: LNHDA and SQIVND (reference sequence). CDR3 size: 15 residues. The CDR3 sequence is CASSPGGAQYNEQFF. CDR3 coding DNA: TGTGCCAGTAGTCCCGGGGGGGCACAATACAATGAGCAGTTCTTC.

This chain joins TRBV3-1 (or the pseudogene TRBV3-2) and TRBJ2-1; possible D gene TRBD2, 5 bases. This CDR3 is built from 11 residues. Per germline, CDR1 LGHDT and CDR2 YNNKEL (reference sequence). The V end lost 3 bases, the J end lost 10 bases, and 7 bases lay between the germline ends. The CDR3 sequence: CASSQGGEQFF. The DNA of the CDR3 is TGTGCCAGCAGCCAGGGCGGGGAGCAGTTCTTC.